The 25 T cell receptor beta chains below come from one sample, sequenced in a study of identifying expanded T cells in peripheral blood. The table came from immunoSEQ multiplex PCR; TCRdb's copy has only in-frame clones and leaves some out. The profile shows about 82,000 clones, over 85% of them singletons. The sequenced sample was blood. The receptors stem from a person between 18 and 75 years old in good health.

The rearrangement uses TRBV29-1 and TRBJ2-7; 7 nucleotides agree with TRBD1. V dropped 6 bases and J dropped 3; count of bases not matched to a gene: 2. The germline V gene has CDR1 SQVTM and CDR2 ANQGSEA. The CDR3 has 11 residues. CDR3 amino acids: CSVNRGYEQYF. CDR3 DNA: TGCAGCGTGAACAGGGGCTACGAGCAGTACTTC.

The V call is TRBV7-9, the J call TRBJ1-2, with 7 positions matching TRBD1. The J segment lost 4 bases and the V segment lost 5 bases, leaving 1 base of the junction unmatched. Germline CDR1 SEHNR, CDR2 FQNEAQ (reference sequence). The CDR3 contains 12 residues. For the CDR3, the DNA is TGTGCCAGCAGCAGGGACAGCTATGGCTACACCTTC. It encodes CASSRDSYGYTF. Complete variable domain (other parts from reference TRBV7-9 and TRBJ1-2): DTGVSQNPRHKITKRGQNVTFRCDPISEHNRLYWYRQTLGQGPEFLTYFQNEAQLEKSRLLSDRFSAERPKGSFSTLEIQRTEQGDSAMYLCASSRDSYGYTFGSGTRLTVV.

In this sample, this clone turned up a few times. This chain uses TRBV30 with TRBJ1-2; D not certain. The V end was cut by 2 bases, the J end by 4 bases, with 5 bases between. Germline-derived CDR1 and CDR2 are GTSNPN and SVGIG (reference sequence). The CDR3 runs to 11 residues. CDR3 in amino acids: CAWSPSYGYTF. As DNA, the CDR3 is TGTGCCTGGAGTCCCAGCTATGGCTACACCTTC.

The chain has TRBV10-3 and TRBJ2-1, with 11 bases that match TRBD2. The CDR3 runs 16 residues. V lost 10 bases to trimming and J lost 6 bases; unmatched junction nucleotides: 14. The germline CDR1 and CDR2 sequences are ENHRY and SYGVKD. The CDR3: CASLSGGASVSNEQFF. The DNA for the CDR3 is TGTGCCAGCCTTAGCGGGGGGGCCTCGGTTTCCAATGAGCAGTTCTTC.

This chain joins TRBV7-9 and TRBJ2-1; 8 bases are a match to TRBD2. Looked up from germline, CDR1 is SEHNR and CDR2 is FQNEAQ (reference sequence). CDR3 size: 15 residues. V was pared by 3 bases and J by 9 bases, with 10 bases of the junction left unmatched. The CDR3 bases are TGTGCCAGCAGCTTCGGCGTAGCGGGACGGTTTGAGCAGTTCTTC. Translation gives CASSFGVAGRFEQFF.

The chain uses TRBV6-1 and TRBJ1-4, with D possibly being TRBD1 (5 bases). Deletions cut 4 bases from V and 10 bases from J, with 22 bases between. The CDR3 runs 16 residues. CDR1 is MNHNS, CDR2 SASEGT, per germline. CDR3 DNA sequence: TGTGCCAGCAGTGGGTTGGGACGGGCCGAACTCGGAAAACTGTTTTTT. This codes for CASSGLGRAELGKLFF.

This chain joins TRBV19 and TRBJ2-2; D ambiguous. The CDR3 consists of 15 residues. V was shortened by 1 base and J by 2 bases, with 8 bases between the two germline ends. CDR1 and CDR2 from the germline V gene are LNHDA and SQIVND (reference sequence). CDR3 DNA sequence: TGTGCCAGTAGTATAGTGAGGACCAACACCGGGGAGCTGTTTTTT. Translation gives CASSIVRTNTGELFF.

The J gene is TRBJ1-1, the V gene TRBV29-1; the D gene is possibly TRBD1 (6 bases). CDR3 length: 13 amino acids. Trimming removed 3 bases at V and 4 bases at J, with 12 bases between. Germline values: CDR1 SQVTM, CDR2 ANQGSEA. The CDR3 protein is CSVDRGIGTEAFF. The CDR3 region has the DNA TGCAGCGTTGACAGGGGTATCGGCACTGAAGCTTTCTTT.

The chain joins TRBV2 to TRBJ1-1, with D unresolved. CDR1 and CDR2 (germline): SNHLY, FYNNEI. Between the trimmed V and J ends, which lost 1 base and 3 bases, there was a span of 9 bases. CDR3 length: 14 amino acids. The DNA of the CDR3 is TGTGCCAGCAGTGAAGATGTGGCTTACACTGAAGCTTTCTTT. Its translation is CASSEDVAYTEAFF. The full variable domain, rest sourced from reference TRBV2 and TRBJ1-1, is EPEVTQTPSHQVTQMGQEVILRCVPISNHLYFYWYRQILGQKVEFLVSFYNNEISEKSEIFDDQFSVERPDGSNFTLKIRSTKLEDSAMYFCASSEDVAYTEAFFGQGTRLTVV.

The rearrangement uses TRBV5-4 and TRBJ2-7, with 7 bases matching TRBD1. The germline V gene has CDR1 SGHNT and CDR2 YYREEE (reference sequence). V was clipped by 4 bases and J by 4 bases; unmatched bases: 8. This CDR3 spans 14 amino acids. CDR3 protein: CASSLDRFSYEQYF. The CDR3 bases are TGTGCCAGCAGCCTGGACAGGTTCTCGTACGAGCAGTACTTC. The complete variable domain, with remaining parts taken from reference TRBV5-4 and TRBJ2-7, reads ETGVTQSPTHLIKTRGQQVTLRCSSQSGHNTVSWYQQALGQGPQFIFQYYREEENGRGNFPPRFSGLQFPNYSSELNVNALELDDSALYLCASSLDRFSYEQYFGPGTRLTVT.

A few counts support this clone. The V call is TRBV19, the J call TRBJ1-5, with D maybe TRBD1 (5 bases). This CDR3 is 12 amino acids long. Germline assignment: CDR1 LNHDA and CDR2 SQIVND (reference sequence). Between the trimmed V and J ends, which lost 3 bases and 7 bases, there was a span of 7 bases. For the CDR3, the DNA is TGTGCCAGTAGTATGGGGGTCCAGCCCCAGCATTTT. Protein sequence: CASSMGVQPQHF.

The J gene is TRBJ1-1, the V gene TRBV6-6; TRBD1 matches 8 bases. Germline V gene data show CDR1 as MNHNY and CDR2 as SVGAGI (reference sequence). CDR3 length: 15 residues. J gave up 5 bases and V 0 bases, and 5 bases lay outside the gene matches. Here the CDR3 reads CASSYSQGAQTEAFF. The DNA of the CDR3 is TGTGCCAGCAGTTACTCCCAGGGGGCTCAGACTGAAGCTTTCTTT.

This chain joins TRBV5-1 and TRBJ1-3; 11 bases are a match to TRBD1. This CDR3 contains 18 residues. The V gene's germline CDR1 is SGHRS and CDR2 YFSETQ. The V gene end was trimmed by 1 base and the J gene end by 0 bases; junction bases not matched to a gene: 6. CDR3 sequence reads: CASSLMDRGLDSGNTIYF. DNA of the CDR3: TGCGCCAGCAGCTTGATGGACAGGGGGCTCGACTCTGGAAACACCATATATTTT. Full variable domain (remainder filled in from reference TRBV5-1 and TRBJ1-3): KAGVTQTPRYLIKTRGQQVTLSCSPISGHRSVSWYQQTPGQGLQFLFEYFSETQRNKGNFPGRFSGRQFSNSRSEMNVSTLELGDSALYLCASSLMDRGLDSGNTIYFGEGSWLTVV.

The J gene is TRBJ1-2, the V gene TRBV2, with D maybe TRBD1 (5 bases). Germline assignment: CDR1 SNHLY and CDR2 FYNNEI. This CDR3 comprises 11 residues. V was shortened by 7 bases and J by 8 bases, with 11 bases between the two germline ends. The CDR3 region is CASILRAGYTF. The CDR3 bases are TGTGCCAGCATCCTCAGGGCCGGCTACACCTTC.

This clone showed up just once. This chain links TRBV6-5 with TRBJ1-5, with no clear D. Germline V gene data show CDR1 as MNHEY and CDR2 as SVGAGI. The CDR3 spans 13 residues. Trimming shortened V by 4 bases and J by 4 bases, and 8 bases separated the two germline ends. The CDR3 sequence: CASSWALNQPQHF. CDR3 nucleotides: TGTGCCAGCAGTTGGGCGTTGAATCAGCCCCAGCATTTT.

This clone has a single count. V usage is TRBV4-2 and J usage is TRBJ1-3, with 9 bases fitting TRBD1. This CDR3 contains 16 residues. Looked up from germline, CDR1 is LGHNA and CDR2 is YNFKEQ. J gave up 4 bases and V 3 bases, and 7 bases lay outside the gene matches. CDR3 amino acids: CASSHAGTGSGNTIYF. CDR3 DNA: TGTGCCAGCAGCCATGCCGGGACAGGGTCCGGAAACACCATATATTTT.

This clone was seen only once. The gene calls are TRBV5-1 and TRBJ1-3; D is unclear. The CDR3 contains 15 residues. Germline V gives CDR1 SGHRS, CDR2 YFSETQ. Between the trimmed V and J ends, which lost 1 base and 3 bases, there was a span of 11 bases. The CDR3 bases are TGCGCCAGCAGCTTGCCAGGTACAGATGGAAACACCATATATTTT. Translation gives CASSLPGTDGNTIYF.

This chain links TRBV28 with TRBJ2-1; D possibly matches TRBD1 or TRBD2 (6 bases each). The CDR3 sequence is 15 residues long. Germline V lookup: CDR1 MDHEN, CDR2 SYDVKM. V lost 5 bases and J lost 6, with 17 bases in between. CDR3 nucleotide sequence: TGTGCCAGCAGTCCCCGGGACACGCGGGGCAATGAGCAGTTCTTC. Its protein product is CASSPRDTRGNEQFF.

Only a few counts were recorded for this clone. The CDR3 here is CASSGQGLGNNSPLHF. CDR3 in DNA: TGTGCCAGCAGCGGACAGGGGCTTGGTAATAATTCACCCCTCCACTTT. This chain connects TRBV2 to TRBJ1-6; 9 bases are shared with TRBD1. The V gene's germline CDR1 is SNHLY and CDR2 FYNNEI. Trimming took 6 bases from V and 5 from J; bases not matched to a gene: 8. The CDR3 is made up of 16 amino acids.

This clone is a singleton in its sample. The chain uses TRBV2 and TRBJ1-5; D remains unclear. From germline, CDR1 is SNHLY and CDR2 FYNNEI. CDR3 length: 14 amino acids. V was trimmed by 6 bases and J by 7 bases, leaving 16 bases between them. CDR3 in amino acids: CASREPGSGQPQHF. In nucleotides, the CDR3 is TGTGCCAGCAGGGAACCCGGGTCCGGGCAGCCCCAGCATTTT. Using reference TRBV2 and TRBJ1-5 for the parts outside the CDR3, the full variable domain is EPEVTQTPSHQVTQMGQEVILRCVPISNHLYFYWYRQILGQKVEFLVSFYNNEISEKSEIFDDQFSVERPDGSNFTLKIRSTKLEDSAMYFCASREPGSGQPQHFGDGTRLSIL.

This clone is a singleton in its sample. The V gene is TRBV25-1, the J gene TRBJ1-5; D is unresolved. CDR3 length equals 15 residues. Deletions cut 2 bases from V and 0 bases from J, with 8 bases between. Germline V CDR1 and CDR2: MGHDK, SYGVNS. CDR3 protein: CASSEGVYSNQPQHF. The CDR3 region has the DNA TGTGCCAGCAGTGAAGGAGTTTATAGCAATCAGCCCCAGCATTTT.

The chain links TRBV19 to TRBJ1-1; TRBD1 matches 7 bases. The V gene end was trimmed by 6 bases and the J gene end by 3 bases; junction bases not matched to a gene: 16. Germline-derived CDR1 and CDR2 are LNHDA and SQIVND (reference sequence). The CDR3 length is 17 residues. This CDR3 is CASRLWGIRGRDTEAFF. CDR3 bases: TGTGCCAGTAGGCTATGGGGGATAAGGGGGCGCGACACTGAAGCTTTCTTT. The variable domain in full, completed from reference TRBV19 and TRBJ1-1, reads DGGITQSPKYLFRKEGQNVTLSCEQNLNHDAMYWYRQDPGQGLRLIYYSQIVNDFQKGDIAEGYSVSREKKESFPLTVTSAQKNPTAFYLCASRLWGIRGRDTEAFFGQGTRLTVV.

This clone was seen a single time. The gene calls are TRBV18 and TRBJ1-3; no definite D call. Deletions cut 5 bases from V and 0 bases from J, with 5 bases between. The CDR3 has 13 residues. The V gene's germline CDR1 is KGHSH and CDR2 LQKENI. CDR3 sequence (DNA): TGTGCCAGCTCAACGAGCTCTGGAAACACCATATATTTT. Encoded protein: CASSTSSGNTIYF.

The chain couples TRBV9 to TRBJ1-1; 9 bases match TRBD1. This CDR3 has 16 amino acids. Germline values: CDR1 SGDLS, CDR2 YYNGEE. Losses at the gene ends were 2 bases for V and 0 bases for J; bases not matched to a gene: 5. CDR3 in DNA: TGTGCCAGCAGCGTGGTACAGGGGGCCCTGAACACTGAAGCTTTCTTT. Protein sequence: CASSVVQGALNTEAFF. The full variable domain, its missing parts supplied by reference TRBV9 and TRBJ1-1, is DSGVTQTPKHLITATGQRVTLRCSPRSGDLSVYWYQQSLDQGLQFLIQYYNGEERAKGNILERFSAQQFPDLHSELNLSSLELGDSALYFCASSVVQGALNTEAFFGQGTRLTVV.

The chain joins TRBV10-3 to TRBJ1-2; TRBD1 aligns across 8 bases. CDR3 length: 13 amino acids. Trimming cost V 5 bases and J 8 bases; bases outside gene matches: 7. Germline values: CDR1 ENHRY, CDR2 SYGVKD. The CDR3 loop is CAISKTGVGGYTF. The CDR3 DNA follows: TGTGCCATCAGTAAGACAGGGGTAGGCGGCTACACCTTC.